This TCR beta chain appears in the sequencing data of a study of human T cells and chemical hapten exposure. Turning to the study itself: Patients additionally received therapeutic doses of diphenylcyclopropenone on the scalp once a week, and this continued throughout the approximately 26-week study. Patch tests put 0.01% DPC on the upper back, and the results were checked at 6 days.

The time point: patch test 1, 2 weeks after DPC sensitization. Treatment given: therapeutic diphenylcyclopropenone sensitization with weekly scalp DPC. Individual cDNA molecules received unique molecular identifiers in the library. TCRdb re-called the RACE reads through MiXCR, storing one row per CDR3 protein. The sample lists about 110,000 distinct CDR3 sequences, approximately 10% occurring once. There are 13 residues in the CDR3. With 2 bases removed from V and 3 bases from J, the gap between germline ends came to 9 bases. Germline CDR1 SGHRS, CDR2 YFSETQ. This clonotype was observed at least ten times.

The sample here was whole blood, taken in connection with sensitization to the hapten diphenylcyclopropenone (DPC). This chain uses TRBV5-1 with TRBJ2-7; no clear D. This sequence originates from a woman between 35 and 50 years old with alopecia areata. Some clones in this sample may be carry-over from other donors' samples. CDR3 protein: CASSFDVDYEQYF. CDR3 DNA sequence: TGCGCCAGCAGCTTTGACGTCGACTACGAGCAGTACTTC.